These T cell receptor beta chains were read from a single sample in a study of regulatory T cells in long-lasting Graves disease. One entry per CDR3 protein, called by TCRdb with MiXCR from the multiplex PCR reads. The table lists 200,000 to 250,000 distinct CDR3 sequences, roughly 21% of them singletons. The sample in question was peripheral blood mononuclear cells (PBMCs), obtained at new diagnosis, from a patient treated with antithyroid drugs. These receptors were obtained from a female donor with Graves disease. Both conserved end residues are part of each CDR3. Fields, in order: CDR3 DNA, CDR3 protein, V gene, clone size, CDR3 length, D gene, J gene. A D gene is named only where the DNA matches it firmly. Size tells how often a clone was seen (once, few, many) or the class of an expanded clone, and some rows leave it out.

TGCAGTCCTGACAGGGGCTACACCTTC CSPDRGYTF TRBV20-1 many 9 - TRBJ1-2
TGTGCCAGCAGTGAGGGAGGGACAGGGGCGGCCGATGAGCAGTTCTTC CASSEGGTGAADEQFF TRBV6-1 - 16 TRBD1 TRBJ2-1
TGTGCCAGCAGTTACCAGGACAGGGAAGTCACAGATACGCAGTATTTT CASSYQDREVTDTQYF TRBV6-2/TRBV6-3 many 16 TRBD1 TRBJ2-3
TGCGCCAGCAGCTCCCGGCGGGGGGGACTAGCGGGGGGGCCGGGTGAGCAGTTCTTC CASSSRRGGLAGGPGEQFF TRBV4-1 few 19 TRBD2 TRBJ2-1
TGTGCCAGCAGCCTACTAGCGGGAGGTGCAGATACGCAGTATTTT CASSLLAGGADTQYF TRBV7-6 many 15 TRBD2 TRBJ2-3
TGTGCCAGCAGCCAAGAAGGCGGGGGGGCCGGGCTGTTTTTT CASSQEGGGAGLFF TRBV3-1 many 14 TRBD2 TRBJ2-2
TGTGCCACCAGCAGAAGCAGGGGAAATGGCTACACCTTC CATSRSRGNGYTF TRBV15 - 13 - TRBJ1-2
TGTGCCGTTAGGACAGGGGGAAGAGAGACCCAGTACTTC CAVRTGGRETQYF TRBV28 many 13 TRBD1 TRBJ2-5
TGTGCCAGCAGAGGGACCTGGGGGTCACCCCTCCACTTT CASRGTWGSPLHF TRBV7-2 many 13 - TRBJ1-6
TGCGCCAGCAGCCAAGATCACCAGGTCGAGAACAATGGCTACACCTTC CASSQDHQVENNGYTF TRBV4-3 - 16 - TRBJ1-2
TGCAGCGTTGATTACGGGGAAGAGACCCAGTACTTC CSVDYGEETQYF TRBV29-1 many 12 - TRBJ2-5
TGTGCCAGCAGTACGCGGGGGGATGTTAACTATGGCTACACCTTC CASSTRGDVNYGYTF TRBV28 many 15 - TRBJ1-2
TGTGCCACCGGAGGGGCTAGTATCGGCAATGAGCAGTTCTTC CATGGASIGNEQFF TRBV6-1 few 14 - TRBJ2-1
TGTGCCAGCAGTCCGACAGGGAGCCAAGAGACCCAGTACTTC CASSPTGSQETQYF TRBV6-1 many 14 TRBD1 TRBJ2-5
TGTGCCAGCAGCCCCTTTAATACAGATACGCAGTATTTT CASSPFNTDTQYF TRBV7-3 many 13 - TRBJ2-3
TGTGCCAGCAGTTACTCTGCCTTTGGGAGGATGAACACTGAAGCTTTCTTT CASSYSAFGRMNTEAFF TRBV6-9 - 17 - TRBJ1-1
TGTGCCAGCAGCCAAGATTTAAGGAGCAGCTCCTACAATGAGCAGTTCTTC CASSQDLRSSSYNEQFF TRBV3-1 many 17 - TRBJ2-1
TGTGCCATCAGTGCCTCGGTGGGACAGGGAGCTTTCTTT CAISASVGQGAFF TRBV10-3 - 13 TRBD1 TRBJ1-1
TGTGCCAGCAAGCCTGGGCCCCTGAAGGAGACCATATATTTT CASKPGPLKETIYF TRBV5-6 many 14 - TRBJ1-3
TGCAGTGCTTGGACAGGGGTGAATCAGCCCCAGCATTTT CSAWTGVNQPQHF TRBV20-1 many 13 TRBD1 TRBJ1-5
TGTGCCACCAGTGATCCCGAGGACGGATACTATGGCTACACCTTC CATSDPEDGYYGYTF TRBV24-1 few 15 - TRBJ1-2
TGTGCCAGCAGTTTCGCACAGCAAGAGACCCAGTACTTC CASSFAQQETQYF TRBV27 many 13 - TRBJ2-5
TGTGCCAGCTCACCACCCACAGGGGGCTCGTACAATGAGCAGTTCTTC CASSPPTGGSYNEQFF TRBV18 many 16 TRBD1 TRBJ2-1
TGCAGTGCCACAGGGGGGGGGAACACTGAAGCTTTCTTT CSATGGGNTEAFF TRBV20-1 - 13 TRBD1 TRBJ1-1
TGTGCCAGTAGTCCTCCACCGCGGGACATCAATCAGCCCCAGCATTTT CASSPPPRDINQPQHF TRBV19 - 16 - TRBJ1-5
TGTGCCAGCAGCTTCGACAGGGGGACCTACGAGCAGTACTTC CASSFDRGTYEQYF TRBV7-9 many 14 TRBD1 TRBJ2-7
TGTGCCAGCAGCTTGAGACAGGGCCTTGGCTACACCTTC CASSLRQGLGYTF TRBV5-6 many 13 TRBD1 TRBJ1-2
TGTGCCAGCAGCGTAGGTGACGGAAACACAGATACGCAGTATTTT CASSVGDGNTDTQYF TRBV9 many 15 - TRBJ2-3
TGCGCCAGCAGCTTGCCAGGTGCGAACACCGGGGAGCTGTTTTTT CASSLPGANTGELFF TRBV5-1 few 15 - TRBJ2-2
TGTGCCAGCAACACAGGGGGCCGTACGGAAGCTTTCTTT CASNTGGRTEAFF TRBV12-3/TRBV12-4 many 13 TRBD1 TRBJ1-1
TGTGCCAGCAGCGCGGGGGTACTAGCGCCAAGCACAGATACGCAGTATTTT CASSAGVLAPSTDTQYF TRBV9 many 17 TRBD2 TRBJ2-3
TGTGCCAGCAGCCCAGGACAGGCCAACCTGGATACGCAGTATTTT CASSPGQANLDTQYF TRBV6-1 many 15 TRBD1 TRBJ2-3
TGCAGTGCTGTCCCCGGGGGGAGCACTGAAGCTTCCTTT CSAVPGGSTEASF TRBV20-1 - 13 - TRBJ1-1
TGTGCCAGCAGCCCCTCCCCGGGGGAGAGACATGAGCAGTTCTTC CASSPSPGERHEQFF TRBV7-7 many 15 - TRBJ2-1
TGTGCCAGCAGCCAGGGGGAGAGGGGCAGCTACACCTTC CASSQGERGSYTF TRBV7-9 many 13 TRBD1 TRBJ1-2
TGTGCCAGCAGCGATAACGCTCGAGTAGCGGGGGGCCAGACAGATACGCAGTATTTT CASSDNARVAGGQTDTQYF TRBV2 many 19 TRBD2 TRBJ2-3
TGTGCCAGCAGTACGAGCGGGGGCACAGATACGCAGTATTTT CASSTSGGTDTQYF TRBV7-2 - 14 TRBD2 TRBJ2-3
TGTGCCAGCAGTTACCCTCCAGCGGGAGTTCGAGGCGAGCAGTACTTC CASSYPPAGVRGEQYF TRBV6-5 many 16 TRBD2 TRBJ2-7
TGTGCCAGCAGTCCATCATCAGAGACCCAGTACTTC CASSPSSETQYF TRBV12-3/TRBV12-4 many 12 - TRBJ2-5
TGTGCCAGCAGTAGAAGTAGCGGGTACCCGGGTAATGAGCAGTTCTTC CASSRSSGYPGNEQFF TRBV7-2 many 16 TRBD2 TRBJ2-1
TGTGCCAGCAGCTTACGAGGGAGTGACACCGGGGAGCTGTTTTTT CASSLRGSDTGELFF TRBV7-6 many 15 - TRBJ2-2
TGTGCCAGCAGCGCCGGGACTAGCAGCACAGATACGCAGTATTTT CASSAGTSSTDTQYF TRBV7-2 - 15 TRBD2 TRBJ2-3
- CATSDYWLAGETPGSCFF TRBV24-1 - 18 - TRBJ2-2
TGTGCCAGCAGCTTAGCCCAGGCTGGGGCCAACGTCCTGACTTTC CASSLAQAGANVLTF TRBV7-9 many 15 - TRBJ2-6
TGTGCTAGTGCCAGAACAGGGGGCGCTCCCAATGAGCAGTTCTTC CASARTGGAPNEQFF TRBV12-5 many 15 TRBD1 TRBJ2-1
TGCAGTGCTAGAGATTGGGGACAGGGGCAAACTGTAGATGAGCAGTTCTTC CSARDWGQGQTVDEQFF TRBV20-1 many 17 TRBD1 TRBJ2-1
TGTGCCAGCAGATGGGCAGGGAGTCCGTATGGCTACACCTTC CASRWAGSPYGYTF TRBV2 - 14 - TRBJ1-2
TGTGCCACCGTTGGACTAGCGGGAATGGTAGATACGCAGTATTTT CATVGLAGMVDTQYF TRBV18 many 15 TRBD2 TRBJ2-3
TGTGCCAGCAGTGTAAGATTAGCGGGGAAGATGGAGACCCAGTACTTC CASSVRLAGKMETQYF TRBV6-1 many 16 TRBD2 TRBJ2-5
TGCAGTGCTAGAGATAGGGGGAGTGAAAAACTGTTTTTT CSARDRGSEKLFF TRBV20-1 many 13 - TRBJ1-4
TGTGCCAGCAGCTTACCAAGGACAGAAGCTTTCTTT CASSLPRTEAFF TRBV7-9 - 12 - TRBJ1-1
TGTGCCAGCAGTTTCTTAGCGGGACGATACAATGAGCAGTTCTTC CASSFLAGRYNEQFF TRBV6-5 many 15 TRBD2 TRBJ2-1
TGTGCCAGCAGTTTAGCGGCAGGGCGGCAAGAGACCCAGTACTTC CASSLAAGRQETQYF TRBV28 many 15 - TRBJ2-5
TGTGCCAGCAGCTGGGGTCCGGGACAGGGGGGTACTGAAGCTTTCTTT CASSWGPGQGGTEAFF TRBV28 - 16 TRBD1 TRBJ1-1
TGTGCCTCAAAGACAGGGACGAACACCGGGGAGCTGTTTTTT CASKTGTNTGELFF TRBV30 - 14 TRBD1 TRBJ2-2
TGTGCCAGCAGCCCCCGGGACAGGGGTCTGAGCACTGAAGCTTTCTTT CASSPRDRGLSTEAFF TRBV7-2 - 16 TRBD1 TRBJ1-1